A selection of T cell receptor beta chains follows, all from one sample in a study of shared clonotypes between healthy human individuals. Profiling relied on immunoSEQ multiplex PCR, and the TCRdb table lists in-frame clones only, not all of them. The repertoire holds 500,000 to 700,000 clones, approximately 95% seen once, with approximately 0.12% in the top ten. Material for sequencing was naive CD8+ T cells sorted from blood. The receptors originated from a woman in her twenties or thirties in good health. CDR3s include the opening cysteine and the closing phenylalanine or tryptophan. A D gene is named only where the DNA matches it firmly. Some rows have no size entry. The others give once, few or many, or a class for an expanded clone.

V gene,clone size,J gene,D gene,CDR3 DNA,CDR3 protein
TRBV4-2,NA,TRBJ2-7,NA,TGTGCCAGCAGCACACAGAACTACGAGCAGTACTTC,CASSTQNYEQYF
TRBV7-7,NA,TRBJ2-5,TRBD2,TGTGCCAGCAGCTTAGCGGTCATAGGACTAGCGGGGGAACAAGAGACCCAGTACTTC,CASSLAVIGLAGEQETQYF
TRBV5-8,once,TRBJ1-2,TRBD1,TGTGCCAGCAGCCGTCGACAGGGGGCGCATGGCTACACCTTC,CASSRRQGAHGYTF
TRBV6-6,NA,TRBJ2-5,NA,TGTGCCAGCAGTACCCAAATCGAGACCCAGTACTTC,CASSTQIETQYF
TRBV9,NA,TRBJ1-2,NA,TGTGCCAGCAGCGTAGGTTCGGGCTACACCTTC,CASSVGSGYTF
TRBV28,NA,TRBJ2-5,NA,TGTGCCAGCAGTTTACCAGGATCAGAGACCCAGTACTTC,CASSLPGSETQYF
TRBV7-9,NA,TRBJ1-1,NA,TGTGCCAGCAGCTTAGTAGAGGGAATGAACTCTGAAGCTTTCTTT,CASSLVEGMNSEAFF
TRBV5-4,NA,TRBJ1-1,TRBD1,TGTGCCAGCAGCCCCCAGGGGGCAGCTGAAGCTTTCTTT,CASSPQGAAEAFF
TRBV19,NA,TRBJ1-3,NA,TGTGCCAGTTTAAGGAACTCTGGAAACACCATATATTTT,CASLRNSGNTIYF
TRBV6-1,NA,TRBJ2-1,NA,TGTGCCAGCAGTGAAGGGTGGGGGTACGAGCAGTTCTTC,CASSEGWGYEQFF
TRBV7-2,NA,TRBJ2-3,NA,TGTGCCAGCAGCTTGGGCCTTAACACAGATACGCAGTATTTT,CASSLGLNTDTQYF
TRBV13,NA,TRBJ2-3,NA,TGTGCCAGCAGCTCAATTACTGGTAGGACAGATACGCAGTATTTT,CASSSITGRTDTQYF
TRBV19,NA,TRBJ2-7,NA,TGTGCCAGTAGTATAGTCGCAGGGCCGGGCGAGCAGTACTTC,CASSIVAGPGEQYF
TRBV5-1,NA,TRBJ2-7,NA,TGCGCCAGCAGCTTGACCACAGGGTCCTACGAGCAGTACTTC,CASSLTTGSYEQYF
TRBV28,NA,TRBJ2-1,NA,TGTGCCAGCAGTGAGGGGAATGAGCAGTTCTTC,CASSEGNEQFF
TRBV7-8,NA,TRBJ2-5,NA,TGTGCCAGCAAATTGGGGCCCACCCAAGAGACCCAGTACTTC,CASKLGPTQETQYF
TRBV2,NA,TRBJ2-7,TRBD1,TGTGCCAGCAGTTGGGGACAGGACTACGAGCAGTACTTC,CASSWGQDYEQYF
TRBV29-1,NA,TRBJ2-7,TRBD2,TGCAGCGTGATCTCTAGCGGCCAGTGGGAGCAGTACTTC,CSVISSGQWEQYF
TRBV5-6,NA,TRBJ1-1,NA,TGTGCCAGCAGCTCTCGACGGATAGATAGAGAATTCACTGAAGCTTTCTTT,CASSSRRIDREFTEAFF
TRBV27,NA,TRBJ2-1,NA,TGTGCCAGCAGTTTAGCTGGGAATGAGCAGTTCTTC,CASSLAGNEQFF
TRBV28,NA,TRBJ2-7,NA,TGTGCCAGCACTCGGGTTGAAGGGTCCTACGAGCAGTACTTC,CASTRVEGSYEQYF
TRBV10-3,NA,TRBJ1-5,TRBD1,TGTGCCATCAAGGGACAGGGGAATCAGCCCCAGCATTTT,CAIKGQGNQPQHF
TRBV25-1,NA,TRBJ2-1,NA,TGTGCCAGCAGTGTACACACCTTAAATGAGCAGTTCTTC,CASSVHTLNEQFF
TRBV28,NA,TRBJ2-3,NA,TGTGCCAGCACTGCAAGAGGGGGGCCCAGCACAGATACGCAGTATTTT,CASTARGGPSTDTQYF
TRBV6-5,NA,TRBJ2-1,TRBD1,TGTGCCAGCAGTACCGGGACAGGGCCTGAGCAGTTCTTC,CASSTGTGPEQFF
TRBV11-2,NA,TRBJ1-2,NA,TGTGCCAGCAGCCTTACTGTTGGACACGCCTATGGCTACACCTTC,CASSLTVGHAYGYTF
TRBV28,NA,TRBJ1-5,NA,TGTGCCAGCAGCGCAGGGATGAGCAATCAGCCCCAGCATTTT,CASSAGMSNQPQHF
TRBV19,NA,TRBJ2-5,TRBD2,TGTGCCACCATGATGAGCGGGGAGGGAGAGACCCAGTACTTC,CATMMSGEGETQYF
TRBV15,NA,TRBJ2-7,NA,TGTGCCACCAGCAGAGAAGGGGGATACGAGCAGTACTTC,CATSREGGYEQYF
TRBV5-1,NA,TRBJ2-7,NA,TGCGCCAGCAGCCCCCGGGACCAAGAGAGCTCCTACGAGCAGTACTTC,CASSPRDQESSYEQYF
TRBV6-5,NA,TRBJ2-7,TRBD2,TGTGCCGCGAGCGGGAGGGAGGGCTACGAGCAGTACTTC,CAASGREGYEQYF
TRBV29-1,NA,TRBJ2-1,NA,TGCAGCACCCAAGGCCCTTTTAGCTCCTACAATGAGCAGTTCTTC,CSTQGPFSSYNEQFF
TRBV27,NA,TRBJ2-2,NA,TGTGCCAGCAGTTTACACCTTTTGGGGGAGCTGTTTTTT,CASSLHLLGELFF
TRBV5-4,NA,TRBJ1-6,NA,TGTGCCAGCAGCTTGGAGGGATGGGGTAATTCACCCCTCCACTTT,CASSLEGWGNSPLHF
TRBV5-1,NA,TRBJ2-7,NA,TGCGCCAGCAGTTTTTTTTTAGCGGGACAGGGCGAGCAGTACTTC,CASSFFLAGQGEQYF
TRBV28,NA,TRBJ2-7,NA,TGTGCCAGCAGTTTCGGCCAGGGTCCCTACGAGCAGTACTTC,CASSFGQGPYEQYF
TRBV4-1,once,TRBJ2-1,TRBD1,TGCGCCAGCAGCCAGAGGACAGGGTCCTACAATGAGCAGTTCTTC,CASSQRTGSYNEQFF
TRBV27,NA,TRBJ2-7,TRBD1,TGTGCCAGCAGTTTATCCCCCGGGACAGACTCCTACGAGCAGTACTTC,CASSLSPGTDSYEQYF
TRBV27,NA,TRBJ2-7,NA,TGTGCCAGCAGTTCCGGGCCCGACTGGGTAATGTACTTC,CASSSGPDWVMYF
TRBV27,NA,TRBJ2-7,TRBD1,TGTGCCAGCAGTTCTTACGATGGACAGGGCAACGAGCAGTACTTC,CASSSYDGQGNEQYF
TRBV11-2,NA,TRBJ1-1,NA,TGTGCCAGCAGCTTAGATTTTAGCAGGGAGAACACTGAAGCTTTCTTT,CASSLDFSRENTEAFF